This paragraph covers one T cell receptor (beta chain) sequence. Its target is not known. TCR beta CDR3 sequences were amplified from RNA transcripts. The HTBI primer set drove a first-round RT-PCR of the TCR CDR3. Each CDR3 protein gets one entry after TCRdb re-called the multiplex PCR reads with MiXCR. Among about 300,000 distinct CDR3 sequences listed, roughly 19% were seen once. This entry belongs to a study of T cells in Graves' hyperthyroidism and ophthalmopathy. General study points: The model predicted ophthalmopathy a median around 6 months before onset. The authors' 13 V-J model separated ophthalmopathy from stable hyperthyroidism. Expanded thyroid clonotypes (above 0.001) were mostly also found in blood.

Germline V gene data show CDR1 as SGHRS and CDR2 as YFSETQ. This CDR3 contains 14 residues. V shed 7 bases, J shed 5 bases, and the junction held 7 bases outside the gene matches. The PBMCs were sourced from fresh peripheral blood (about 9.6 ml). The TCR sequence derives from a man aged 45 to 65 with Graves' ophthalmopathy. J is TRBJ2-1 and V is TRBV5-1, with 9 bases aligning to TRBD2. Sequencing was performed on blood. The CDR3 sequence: CASHFSGRNNEQFF. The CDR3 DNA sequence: TGCGCCAGCCACTTCAGCGGGAGGAACAATGAGCAGTTCTTC.